The present entry profiles one TCR beta chain with its context. This clone's antigen is unknown. No base qualities exist here, and no much larger clone lies one base off it. Taken from the germline V gene (reference sequence), the CDR1 and CDR2 loops are SEHNR and FQNEAQ. The junction carries 11 bases between V and J, which are trimmed by 5 bases and 1 base respectively. Including cysteine and phenylalanine, the CDR3 has 14 amino acids. Of all the DNA, just the CDR3 is kept, 42 bases in frame from base 1. This entry belongs to a study of cytomegalovirus exposure and HLA in healthy donors (dated by TCRdb to 2015 to 2018). Turning to the overall study: According to a later analysis, one platform produced both the roughly 130 validation repertoires and the 700 or so repertoires of the first cohort. The study was designed to test whether signatures of past pathogen exposure could be identified by cataloging public T cell receptors. Along with the roughly 670-subject first cohort, a separate validation cohort of over 90 different subjects was used. To predict cytomegalovirus infection status, the study combined high-throughput TCR immunosequencing, statistical association of individual TCRs with disease status, and machine learning. Results the study describes overall, beyond this receptor: Three of the identified cytomegalovirus-associated TCR beta chains were confirmed in vitro to be specific for cytomegalovirus antigens. A total of some 180 TCR beta chains were listed by the study as associated with cytomegalovirus. A later analysis had no HLA typing for the validation cohort, so co-occurrence there was scored across all 110 or so repertoires. It was suggested by the authors that the approach could potentially be generalized to other disease states and immunological phenotypes. Cytomegalovirus status was reported to be diagnosed by the classifier with high specificity and sensitivity in both the original and validation cohorts. Subsequent analysis determined that TCRs grouped into clusters in the first cohort also showed a tendency toward co-occurrence across the 120 validation repertoires, and about 94% of cluster scores exceeded 0. Most TCR sequences were observed very rarely across donors, whereas some public TCRs were present in many individuals.

Library preparation used the immunoSEQ multiplex PCR assay. Per the authors' processing: A statistical classification framework was built to diagnose cytomegalovirus status from the catalog of TCR beta chain sequences. In its TCRdb copy, this immuneACCESS table keeps in-frame sequences only and misses some clones. Where compared with another copy, unresolved V genes explain less than half of these, and the others have no known cause. V, J and clone size were drawn from that table, and D and trimming were deduced from the DNA. The sample contains 100,000 to 150,000 clones, more than 70% of them found a single time. The ten largest clones represent 2.1% of the sample. The donors were included in the validation cohort of over a hundred subjects, a group kept apart from the approximately 690-subject first cohort.

Sequencing input: PBMCs. The receptor comes from a woman younger than 45 in good health and CMV-seronegative. Here the chain combines TRBV7-9 and TRBJ1-1; there is no confident call for the D gene. CDR3 sequence: CASSPQRQNTEAFF. Here is the DNA: TGTGCCAGCAGCCCGCAACGACAGAACACTGAAGCTTTCTTT.